The rows below give T cell receptor beta chains drawn from one sample of a study of Ad26.COV2.S vaccination and SARS-CoV-2 variants. Clones were read by immunoSEQ multiplex PCR, and TCRdb kept only the in-frame ones, dropping some. This repertoire shows fewer than 400,000 clones, around nine tenths found once; its top ten account for about 3.6%. Sequenced here: peripheral blood, sampled in a trial of Ad26.COV2.S vaccine versus placebo. Receptors were obtained from a person between 18 and 60 years old who received the Ad26.COV2.S COVID-19 vaccine or a placebo. CDR3s include the opening cysteine and the closing phenylalanine or tryptophan. D genes are given only for firm matches.

>-|TRBV7-8
CASSLVDSTYEQYF
>TRBD1|TRBV29-1
CSVALPGQVNEKLFF
>-|TRBV2
CASKVTDVSPLHF
>-|TRBV11-2
CASSLGINRMESSYEQYF
>-|TRBV6-5
CASSIQGWVNQPQHF
>-|TRBV4-2
CASSPRVPRNTGELFF
>-|TRBV3-1/TRBV3-2
CASSQERRETQYF
>TRBD1|TRBV5-8
CASTAWRDRGTGELFF
>TRBD1|TRBV27
CASSWGTAFTEAFF
>-|TRBV28
CASSFPDLGGQTQYF
>TRBD1|TRBV28
CASSLDRGTEQYF
>-|TRBV20-1
CSPRRYNEQFF
>TRBD1|TRBV7-9
CASSSLTPGQGRNEQFF
>-|TRBV12-3/TRBV12-4
CASSGLGETQYF
>-|TRBV6-1
CASSENRASNQPQHF
>TRBD1|TRBV28
CASSSGGPTAYGYTF
>-|TRBV4-2
CASSQYTGELFF
>-|TRBV11-2
CASQLSYEQYF
>TRBD1|TRBV28
CASSLPLGQGSQPQHF
>-|TRBV4-3
CASSQDFRSGVLTF
>TRBD1|TRBV13
CASSLGGQGYMNTEAFF
>-|TRBV6-5
CASSYPLGGGTYEQYF
>-|TRBV2
CASSPPRDTGELFF
>TRBD1|TRBV19
CASSIRQGKQPQHF
>-|TRBV19
CASGYGTSDSPLHF
>TRBD2|TRBV7-8
CASSLGLAGAYEQYF
>-|TRBV5-1
CASSLVNKQLLNTEAFF
>-|TRBV12-3/TRBV12-4
CASSLGGSADF
>-|TRBV2
CASSVSPTNEKLFF
>TRBD2|TRBV7-9
CASSIQRGREAKNIQYF
>-|TRBV7-6
CASSSLLGLSNQPQHF
>-|TRBV5-1
CASSLIRAADTQYF
>-|TRBV7-9
CASSLGGAADTQYF
>-|TRBV7-2
CASSLVGDFGTYEQYF
>TRBD1|TRBV11-2
CASSLVRQGSTQYF
>TRBD1|TRBV5-4
CASSFRDRVETQYF
>TRBD2|TRBV15
CATSREGLAGGGEQFF
>TRBD1|TRBV28
CASSRVRGWDGYTF
>-|TRBV6-5
CASTWSAPNTEAFF
>TRBD2|TRBV27
CASNRLAGEYNEQFF
>-|TRBV3-1/TRBV3-2
CASSQDQDSPHGPQHF
>-|TRBV7-8
CASSPSRAREYYGYTF
>TRBD1|TRBV28
CASSSAGTGDEKLFF